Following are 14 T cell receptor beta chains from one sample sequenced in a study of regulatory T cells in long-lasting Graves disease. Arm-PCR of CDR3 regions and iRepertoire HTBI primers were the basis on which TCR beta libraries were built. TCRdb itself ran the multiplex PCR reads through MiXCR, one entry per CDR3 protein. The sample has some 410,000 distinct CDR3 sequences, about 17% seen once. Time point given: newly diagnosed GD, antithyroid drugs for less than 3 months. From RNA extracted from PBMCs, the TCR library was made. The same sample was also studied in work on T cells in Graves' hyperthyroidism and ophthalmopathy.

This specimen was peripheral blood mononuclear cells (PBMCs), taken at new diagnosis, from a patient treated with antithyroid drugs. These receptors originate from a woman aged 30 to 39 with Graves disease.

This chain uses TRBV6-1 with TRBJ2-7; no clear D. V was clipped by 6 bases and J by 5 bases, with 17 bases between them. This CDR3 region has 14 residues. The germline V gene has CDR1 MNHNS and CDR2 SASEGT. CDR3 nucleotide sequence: TGTGCCAGCAGATGGTCGGAAGGGTCCCACGAGCAGTACTTC. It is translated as CASRWSEGSHEQYF.

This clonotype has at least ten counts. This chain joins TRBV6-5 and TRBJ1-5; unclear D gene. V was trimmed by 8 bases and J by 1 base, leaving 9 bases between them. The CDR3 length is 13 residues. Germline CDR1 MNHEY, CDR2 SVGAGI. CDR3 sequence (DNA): TGTGCCAGCCGTTCAAGAAGCAATCAGCCCCAGCATTTT. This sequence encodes CASRSRSNQPQHF.

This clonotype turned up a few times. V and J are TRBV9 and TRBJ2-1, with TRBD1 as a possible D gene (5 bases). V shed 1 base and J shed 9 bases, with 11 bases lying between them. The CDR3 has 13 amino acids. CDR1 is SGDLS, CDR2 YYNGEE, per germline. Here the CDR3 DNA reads TGTGCCAGCAGCGTACCCCCTAGGGGTGAGCAGTTCTTC. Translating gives CASSVPPRGEQFF. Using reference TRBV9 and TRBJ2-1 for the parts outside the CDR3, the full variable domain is DSGVTQTPKHLITATGQRVTLRCSPRSGDLSVYWYQQSLDQGLQFLIQYYNGEERAKGNILERFSAQQFPDLHSELNLSSLELGDSALYFCASSVPPRGEQFFGPGTRLTVL.

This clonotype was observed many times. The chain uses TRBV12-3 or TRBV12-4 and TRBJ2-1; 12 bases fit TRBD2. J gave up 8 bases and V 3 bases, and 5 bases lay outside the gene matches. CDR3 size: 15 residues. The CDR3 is CASSFGLAGWYEQFF. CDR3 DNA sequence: TGTGCCAGCAGTTTCGGACTAGCGGGATGGTATGAGCAGTTCTTC.

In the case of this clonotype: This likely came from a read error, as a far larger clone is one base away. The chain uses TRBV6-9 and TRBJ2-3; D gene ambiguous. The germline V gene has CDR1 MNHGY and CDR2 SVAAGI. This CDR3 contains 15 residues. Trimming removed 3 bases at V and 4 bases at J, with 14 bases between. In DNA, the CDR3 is TGTGCCAGCAGTTACCTTGGCCCAGGCGCAGATACGCAGTATTTT. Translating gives CASSYLGPGADTQYF.

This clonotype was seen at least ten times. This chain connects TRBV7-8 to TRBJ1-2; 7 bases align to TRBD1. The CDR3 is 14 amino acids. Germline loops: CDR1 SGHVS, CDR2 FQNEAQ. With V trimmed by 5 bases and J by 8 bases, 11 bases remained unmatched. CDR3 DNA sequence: TGTGCCAGCAGCCCCAGACAGGGTACCCGCGGCTACACCTTC. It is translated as CASSPRQGTRGYTF.

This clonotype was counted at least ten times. CDR3 DNA: TGTGCCAGCAGCTCTCTCTACGGACAGGGGCTATACGAGCAGTACTTC. This translates into CASSSLYGQGLYEQYF. The chain links TRBV7-2 to TRBJ2-7, with TRBD1 identical over 9 bases. The germline V gene has CDR1 SGHTA and CDR2 FQGNSA. The CDR3 runs to 16 residues. Losses at the gene ends were 4 bases for V and 4 bases for J; bases not matched to a gene: 11.

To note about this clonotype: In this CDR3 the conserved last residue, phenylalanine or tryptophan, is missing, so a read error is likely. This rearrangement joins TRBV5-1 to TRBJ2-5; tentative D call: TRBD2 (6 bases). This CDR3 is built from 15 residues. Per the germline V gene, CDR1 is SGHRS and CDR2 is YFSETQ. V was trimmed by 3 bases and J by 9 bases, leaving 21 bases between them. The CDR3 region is CASSSPGGPGGAQYL. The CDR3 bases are TGCGCCAGCAGCTCCCCCGGTGGGCCTGGAGGGGCCCAGTACCTC.

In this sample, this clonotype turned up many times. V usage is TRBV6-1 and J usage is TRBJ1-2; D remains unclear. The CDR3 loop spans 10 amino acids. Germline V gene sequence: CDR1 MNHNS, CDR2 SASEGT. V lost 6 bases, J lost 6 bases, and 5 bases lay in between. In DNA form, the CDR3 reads TGTGCCAGCAGGGAGGATGGCTACACCTTC. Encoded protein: CASREDGYTF.

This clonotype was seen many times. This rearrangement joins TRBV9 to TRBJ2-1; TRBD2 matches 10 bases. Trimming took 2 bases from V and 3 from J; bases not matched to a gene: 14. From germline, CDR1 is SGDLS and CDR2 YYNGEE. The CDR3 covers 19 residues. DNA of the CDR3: TGTGCCAGCAGCGTCGACAATGACCTAGCGGGAGAAGACTACAATGAGCAGTTCTTC. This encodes CASSVDNDLAGEDYNEQFF.

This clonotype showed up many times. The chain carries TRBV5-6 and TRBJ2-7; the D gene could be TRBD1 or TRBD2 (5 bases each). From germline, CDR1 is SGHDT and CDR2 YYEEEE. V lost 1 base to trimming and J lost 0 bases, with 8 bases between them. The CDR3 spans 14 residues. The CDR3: CASSLTGHSYEQYF. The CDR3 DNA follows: TGTGCCAGCAGCTTGACGGGGCACTCCTACGAGCAGTACTTC.

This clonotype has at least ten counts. In DNA form, the CDR3 reads TGTGCCAGCAGCTTAGGGGGCGCCCGCGTGGAGACCCAGTACTTC. This encodes CASSLGGARVETQYF. The genes are TRBV11-1 and TRBJ2-5; weak D call: TRBD1 (5 bases). The CDR3 contains 15 residues. Germline V gives CDR1 SGHAT, CDR2 FQDESV (reference sequence). V was clipped by 1 base and J by 5 bases, with 14 bases between them.

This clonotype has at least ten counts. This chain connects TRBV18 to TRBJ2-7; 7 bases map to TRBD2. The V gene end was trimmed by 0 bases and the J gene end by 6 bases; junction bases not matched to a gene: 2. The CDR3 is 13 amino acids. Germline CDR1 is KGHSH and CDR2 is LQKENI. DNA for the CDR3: TGTGCCAGCTCACCACCTGGGAGGGTCGAGCAGTACTTC. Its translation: CASSPPGRVEQYF.

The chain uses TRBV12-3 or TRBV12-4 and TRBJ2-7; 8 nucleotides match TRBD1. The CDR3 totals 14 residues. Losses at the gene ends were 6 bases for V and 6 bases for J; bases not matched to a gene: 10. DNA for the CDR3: TGTGCCAGCAGCTGGAGACAGGGGAGTGGCGAGCAGTACTTC. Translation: CASSWRQGSGEQYF.